This T cell receptor (beta chain) was recovered during a study of identical twins. This clonotype has just a few counts. The CDR3 consists of 15 residues. V lost 6 bases and J lost 11; bases outside the gene matches: 14. CDR1 and CDR2 from the germline V gene are MNHEY and SVGEGT. Carrying unique molecular identifiers, the cDNA also gained a universal primer site through template switching. TCRdb re-called the 5' RACE reads with MiXCR, one entry per CDR3 protein. The data contain 1.5 million to 2 million distinct CDR3 sequences, less than 40% of them singletons. The source is a newborn girl in good health. This rearrangement joins TRBV6-2 or TRBV6-3 to TRBJ1-5, with 9 bases aligning to TRBD1. Sequenced material: cord blood. Written as DNA, the CDR3 is TGTGCCAGCAGCGAGGGACAGGGTCTTTTCTTGGCCCAGCATTTT. Translated, it gives CASSEGQGLFLAQHF.